This TCR beta chain comes out of a study of T-cell reconstitution after alpha-beta-depleted transplantation in children. Germline CDR1 reads SNHLY; CDR2 reads FYNNEI. The CDR3 spans 14 residues. Trimming removed 7 bases at V and 0 bases at J, with 12 bases between. This clonotype was seen once. This CDR3 is missing its conserved last phenylalanine or tryptophan, likely due to a read error. Library preparation (for TCRbeta) was performed with unique molecular identifiers. TCRdb analysed the PCR reads with MiXCR anew, one entry per CDR3 protein. This repertoire shows 350,000 to 450,000 distinct CDR3 sequences, 10% to 15% found once; its top ten account for around 4.1%.

The source of this sequence is a human donor who donated a stem cell graft to a child with Fanconi anemia. The sequencing here drew on PBMCs, taken from the stem cell graft. This chain links TRBV2 with TRBJ1-1, with D tentatively TRBD1 (6 bases). The CDR3 sequence is CASTMGHLNTEAFC. The CDR3 nucleotides are TGTGCCAGCACCATGGGACACCTGAACACTGAAGCTTTCTGT.